Below are 13 T cell receptor beta chains sequenced from a single sample in a study of blood T cell repertoires in COVID-19 (dated by TCRdb to 2018 to 2020). The protocol used for the library was the immunoSEQ multiplex PCR assay. TCRdb holds this immuneACCESS table with in-frame rearrangements only. Some clones are missing; in checked studies, unresolved V genes explain under half, and the rest has no known cause. The table for this sample lists some 320,000 clones; 70% to 90% of them were counted only once. Of the sample, just over 7% is held by the ten largest clones. The sample consisted of peripheral blood. These receptors originate from a human donor in a cohort sampled during active COVID-19.

The chain couples TRBV18 to TRBJ1-4, with a possible D match to TRBD1 (6 bases). Germline CDR1 and CDR2: KGHSH and LQKENI. V dropped 4 bases and J dropped 8 bases, with 11 bases sitting between them. The CDR3 is 13 residues long. The CDR3 region has the DNA TGTGCCAGCTCACAAGGACAGCGGGAAAAACTGTTTTTT. Its translation: CASSQGQREKLFF.

The chain links TRBV5-8 to TRBJ2-3, with TRBD1 matching 8 bases. The CDR3 extends over 15 amino acids. V lost 4 bases and J lost 2; bases outside the gene matches: 6. Germline CDR1 reads SGHTS; CDR2 reads YDEGEE. Here the CDR3 reads CASSNPGQATDTQYF. CDR3 DNA sequence: TGTGCCAGCAGCAACCCGGGACAGGCCACAGATACGCAGTATTTT.

The rearrangement joins TRBV30 to TRBJ2-5; 13 bases are a match to TRBD2. CDR3 length: 15 amino acids. Unmatched junction bases numbered 4, after V lost 1 base and J lost 5 bases. Germline V CDR1 and CDR2: GTSNPN, SVGIG (reference sequence). In nucleotides, the CDR3 is TGTGCCTGGAGTGCAGGGACTAGCGGGGTTGAGACCCAGTACTTC. Its protein product is CAWSAGTSGVETQYF.

The genes are TRBV7-9 and TRBJ1-5; 8 bases fit TRBD1. CDR3 length: 14 amino acids. V dropped 3 bases and J dropped 7; count of bases not matched to a gene: 5. CDR1 SEHNR and CDR2 FQNEAQ come from the germline V gene (reference sequence). CDR3 loop: CASSFDRGEQPQHF. CDR3 DNA sequence: TGTGCCAGCAGCTTCGACAGGGGAGAACAGCCCCAGCATTTT.

CDR3 residues: CARSREPGDHSYNEQFF. CDR3 coding DNA: TGTGCCAGAAGCCGGGAACCAGGGGACCACTCCTACAATGAGCAGTTCTTC. The chain combines TRBV5-3 with TRBJ2-1, with D perhaps TRBD1 (6 bases). TRBV5-3 is sorted into the ORF group, with uncertain function. The CDR3 is 17 residues long. V lost 4 bases and J 0 bases, leaving 17 bases between the germline ends.

The chain combines TRBV20-1 with TRBJ1-3; tentative D call: TRBD1 (5 bases). The CDR3 length is 11 residues. V lost 5 bases, J lost 7 bases, and 9 bases lay in between. Germline V gene data show CDR1 as DFQATT and CDR2 as SNEGSKA (reference sequence). CDR3 in DNA: TGCAGTGCTTATGGGGGGAACACCATATATTTT. Its protein product is CSAYGGNTIYF.

This clone was seen just once. This sequence joins TRBV7-9 and TRBJ2-7, with a weak D call TRBD2 (6 bases). The CDR3 length is 13 residues. CDR1 is SEHNR and CDR2 is FQNEAQ in the germline V gene (reference sequence). Trimming took off 8 bases at V and 0 bases at J, with 11 bases between the two ends. CDR3 protein: CASGLASSYEQYF. For the CDR3, the DNA is TGTGCCAGCGGCCTAGCGAGCTCCTACGAGCAGTACTTC.

J is TRBJ1-4 and V is TRBV4-1; TRBD1 aligns across 9 bases. The CDR3 runs 15 residues. Germline V lookup: CDR1 MGHRA, CDR2 YSYEKL. The V segment lost 3 bases and the J segment 15 bases; nucleotides outside the gene matches: 14. CDR3 DNA sequence: TGCGCCAGCAGCCAGCGGACAGGGGAGGGCAGAGGCTTGTTTTTT. As protein: CASSQRTGEGRGLFF.

The chain uses TRBV6-5 and TRBJ2-5; the match to TRBD1 covers 10 bases. Trimming at V came to 6 bases and at J to 5 bases, leaving 9 bases not matched to a gene. CDR3 size: 15 residues. Germline CDR1 MNHEY, CDR2 SVGAGI. The CDR3 coding sequence is TGTGCCAGCAGATTAGACAGGGGGCCTCTCGAGACCCAGTACTTC. Residues: CASRLDRGPLETQYF.

CDR3 in amino acids: CAWSVSGGYEQYF. The CDR3 region has the DNA TGTGCCTGGAGTGTTAGCGGGGGCTACGAGCAGTACTTC. The V gene is TRBV30, the J gene TRBJ2-7, with 9 bases identical to TRBD2. The CDR3 runs 13 residues. V trimming: 0 bases; J trimming: 3 bases; junction bases outside the gene matches: 0. Germline CDR1 is GTSNPN and CDR2 is SVGIG (reference sequence).

The CDR3 nucleotides read TGTGCCACCAGCAGAGATTCAAGAGGGAAGAAGCCTTCACCCCTCCACTTT. It specifies CATSRDSRGKKPSPLHF. The genes are TRBV15 and TRBJ1-6; D ambiguous. The CDR3 has 17 residues. V shed 0 bases and J shed 9 bases, with 18 bases lying between them. Germline V CDR1 and CDR2: LNHNV, YYDKDF (reference sequence).

The chain is built from TRBV24-1 and TRBJ2-3; unclear D gene. In germline, CDR1 is KGHDR, CDR2 SFDVKD. This CDR3 has 13 amino acids. Trimming cost V 4 bases and J 4 bases, with 8 bases left between them. The CDR3: CATSDLFADTQYF. The CDR3 bases are TGTGCCACCAGTGACTTATTCGCAGATACGCAGTATTTT.

The chain's CDR3 is CSAREGGVNEKLFF. CDR3 nucleotides: TGCAGCGCTCGCGAGGGGGGGGTAAATGAAAAACTGTTTTTT. The V and J genes are TRBV29-1 and TRBJ1-4, with D perhaps matching TRBD1 (6 bases). CDR1 SQVTM and CDR2 ANQGSEA come from the germline V gene. There are 14 residues in the CDR3. The V gene lost 7 bases and the J gene lost 5 bases, with 17 bases spanning the gap.